The text below deals with one TCR beta chain. Antigen: not known. These data originate in a study of OX40 agonist ivuxolimab in advanced cancers. Study outcomes and limitations: Dosing at 0.1 to 3.0 mg/kg was accompanied by clonal expansion of CD4+ and CD8+ blood T cells by week 6.

TCRdb keeps only in-frame clones here, not all; method: immunoSEQ multiplex PCR. Among about 45,000 clones listed, 70% to 90% were seen once. Germline values: CDR1 GTSNPN, CDR2 SVGIG (reference sequence). Trimming cost V 2 bases and J 5 bases, with 12 bases left between them. CDR3 length equals 13 residues. This sample comprised CD4+ or CD8+ T cells sorted from blood, obtained in a trial of the OX40 agonist ivuxolimab. The chain has TRBV30 and TRBJ1-1, with D possibly TRBD1 on 5 matching bases. This sequence was found in an adult with an advanced solid tumor such as melanoma, head and neck, liver or kidney cancer. CDR3 coding DNA: TGTGCCTGGAGTAAACAGGTCGGTACTGAAGCTTTCTTT. Residues: CAWSKQVGTEAFF.